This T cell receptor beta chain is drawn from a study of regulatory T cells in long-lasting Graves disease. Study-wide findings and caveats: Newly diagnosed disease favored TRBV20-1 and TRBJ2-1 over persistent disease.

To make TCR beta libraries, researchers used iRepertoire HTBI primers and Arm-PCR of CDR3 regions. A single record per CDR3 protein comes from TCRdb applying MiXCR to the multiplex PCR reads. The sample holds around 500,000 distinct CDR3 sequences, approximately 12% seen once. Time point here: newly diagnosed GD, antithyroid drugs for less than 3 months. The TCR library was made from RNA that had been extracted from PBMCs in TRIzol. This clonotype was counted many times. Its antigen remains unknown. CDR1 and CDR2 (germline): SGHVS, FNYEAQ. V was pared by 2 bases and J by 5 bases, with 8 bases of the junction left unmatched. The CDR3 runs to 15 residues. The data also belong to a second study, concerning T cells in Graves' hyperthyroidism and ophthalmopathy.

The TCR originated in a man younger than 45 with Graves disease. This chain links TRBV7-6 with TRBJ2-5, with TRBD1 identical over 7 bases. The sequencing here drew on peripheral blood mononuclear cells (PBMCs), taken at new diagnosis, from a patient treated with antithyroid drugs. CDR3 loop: CASSLYSSRGETQYF. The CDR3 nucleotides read TGTGCCAGCAGCTTATATTCCTCCAGGGGGGAGACCCAGTACTTC.